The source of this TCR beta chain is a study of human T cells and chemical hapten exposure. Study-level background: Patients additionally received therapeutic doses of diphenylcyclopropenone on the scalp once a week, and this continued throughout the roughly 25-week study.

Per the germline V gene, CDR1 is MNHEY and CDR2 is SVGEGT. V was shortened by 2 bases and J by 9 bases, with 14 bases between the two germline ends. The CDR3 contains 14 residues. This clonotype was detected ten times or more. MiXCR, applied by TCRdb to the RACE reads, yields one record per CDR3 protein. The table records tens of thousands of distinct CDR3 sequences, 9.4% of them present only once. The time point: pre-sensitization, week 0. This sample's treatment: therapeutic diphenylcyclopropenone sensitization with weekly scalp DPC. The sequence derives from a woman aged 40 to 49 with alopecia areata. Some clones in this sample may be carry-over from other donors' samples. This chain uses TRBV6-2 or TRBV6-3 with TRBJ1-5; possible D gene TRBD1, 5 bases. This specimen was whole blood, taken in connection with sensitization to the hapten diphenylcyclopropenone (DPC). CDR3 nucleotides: TGTGCCAGCAGTTACATGGGGTCCCAGGGGCCCCAGCATTTT. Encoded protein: CASSYMGSQGPQHF.